This record concerns one TCR beta chain sequence. Only a few counts were recorded for this clone. What antigen it recognizes has not been identified. No base-level quality is on record; no much larger clone is a single base apart. These data originate in a study of neoadjuvant anti-PD-1 for oral cavity cancer (TCRdb year 2021). For the study in its entirety: Three to four biweekly doses of nivolumab at 3 mg/kg were mostly administered to patients before curative-intent surgical resection. For patients who did not progress, a fourth nivolumab dose was given around day 43, followed by definitive surgical resection on days 50-56. Under RECIST 1.1, patients with complete response, partial response or stable disease were classed as responders, and patients with progression were classed as non-responders. The parent correlative cohort had roughly 12 patients and a response rate of 25% to 35%.

The paper as a whole reports these results and caveats: The TCR analyses had only three patients in each response group, and the authors called for validation in larger cohorts. Higher pretreatment blood Treg/Th17 ratios correlated with both higher pretreatment blood TCRbeta clonality and lower post-treatment tumor TCRbeta clonality. After neoadjuvant nivolumab, significantly higher T cell clonality (Gini index) was found within PBMCs in non-responders than in responders.

The time point label for this specimen denotes: after neoadjuvant nivolumab, at surgical resection. Patients had been newly diagnosed with stage II-IVA oral cavity squamous cell carcinoma, and no prior systemic or radiation treatment had been given to the patients. The cohort consisted of patients with HPV-negative, locally advanced oral cavity squamous cell carcinoma. Peripheral blood mononuclear cells were analyzed directly and were not maintained or expanded in culture. The samples were obtained from a longitudinal correlative study of a single-arm phase II trial testing neoadjuvant nivolumab in oral cavity squamous cell carcinoma. Subject-matched pre- and post-treatment PBMCs and tumors from three responders and three non-responders underwent genomic DNA-based TCRbeta sequencing. Peripheral blood mononuclear cells were drawn once before nivolumab treatment and a second time after treatment, when surgery took place. The Maxwell RSC DNA from Cells kit was used to extract genomic DNA from PBMCs.

PBMC libraries used mostly 450 to 500 ng of input genomic DNA for deep sequencing, with six replicates per sample. The immunoSEQ hsTCRbeta kit was used to prepare TCRbeta libraries according to the manufacturer's instructions. An Illumina NovaSeq 6000 S4 flow cell was used to sequence the final libraries, which had first been combined to 3 nM. Under the source paper's analysis protocol: Raw data preprocessing and quality control were performed with the immunoSEQ Analyzer. The analysis was restricted to productive rearrangements, with each unique CDR3 amino acid sequence defining a clonotype. Repertoire clonality was estimated as the Gini-Simpson index, computed with the R package tcR. Student's t test was used to compare Gini indices, while Pearson correlation assessed associations with tumor size change. Held by TCRdb, this immuneACCESS table contains in-frame sequences only and omits some clones. Under half of the omission traces to an unresolved V gene where checked; the cause of the rest is unknown. Clone size and the V and J calls come from that table; the DNA yielded D and trimming. The sample records fewer than 90,000 clones, roughly 84% of which are singletons. In total, the top ten clones hold around 3.2% of the sample.

The clonotype originates from a person between 35 and 79 years old with oral cavity squamous cell carcinoma. Here the sequenced sample was PBMCs, taken after nivolumab (anti-PD-1) treatment.

The DNA sequence is as follows: TGCGCCAGCAGTAGGGACAGGGTGTCCACCGGGGAGCTGTTTTTT. Its protein product is CASSRDRVSTGELFF. The chain is encoded by TRBV10-2 joined to TRBJ2-2; a stretch of 9 junction bases matches TRBD1. From the germline V gene, CDR1 is WSHSY and CDR2 is SAAADI. From V the trimming removes 5 bases and from J it removes 4 bases, while the gene matches leave 5 bases of the junction unaccounted for. The CDR3 measures 15 amino acids from cysteine to phenylalanine. The CDR3 DNA has 45 bases and is translated from base 1.